The 23 T cell receptor beta chains in this list originate from one sample, sequenced in a study of HIV-infected children after antiretroviral therapy interruption. Unique molecular identifiers were included in an RNA-based 3' RACE TCR library. TCRdb recomputed calls from the 3' RACE reads with MiXCR, one row per CDR3 protein. The table records over 15,000 distinct CDR3 sequences, 3% to 3.5% of them present only once. Treatment in this sample: PENTA 11 planned treatment interruption arm or continuous ART arm. Source: CD45RA+ CD4+ T cells from PBMCs, taken from a donor given antiretroviral therapy, either interrupted or continuous. Subset here: naive CD4+ CD45RA+ CD45RO- T cells. All receptors derive from a child under 18 with HIV.

This clonotype appeared many times. The rearrangement links TRBV3-1 to TRBJ2-5; D is ambiguous. Germline values: CDR1 LGHDT, CDR2 YNNKEL (reference sequence). Trimming cost V 0 bases and J 2 bases, with 10 bases left between them. The CDR3 runs to 15 residues. The CDR3 DNA reads as TGTGCCAGCAGCCAAGATCCCACCACTCAAGAGACCCAGTACTTC. It yields the protein CASSQDPTTQETQYF.

This clonotype appeared many times. For the CDR3, the DNA is TGCGCCAGCAGCCCCCGGGAGTCGGGGCCAGGGTCACCCCTCCACTTT. Protein: CASSPRESGPGSPLHF. This sequence joins TRBV5-1 and TRBJ1-6, with TRBD1 as a possible D gene (5 bases). This CDR3 has 16 residues. Per germline, CDR1 SGHRS and CDR2 YFSETQ. V was cut by 4 bases and J by 10 bases, with 21 bases left in between.

This clonotype was observed many times. The V and J genes are TRBV7-3 and TRBJ1-1, with TRBD1 as a possible D gene (6 bases). Germline lookup yields CDR1 SGHTA and CDR2 FQGTGA. The CDR3 is 14 residues long. The ends were cut back, 5 bases at V and 2 bases at J, with 12 bases in the middle. The CDR3 DNA reads TGTGCCAGCAGCCCACGGACAGCCAACACTGAAGCTTTCTTT. It codes for CASSPRTANTEAFF. Full variable domain (remainder filled in from reference TRBV7-3 and TRBJ1-1): GAGVSQTPSNKVTEKGKYVELRCDPISGHTALYWYRQSLGQGPEFLIYFQGTGAADDSGLPNDRFFAVRPEGSVSTLKIQRTERGDSAVYLCASSPRTANTEAFFGQGTRLTVV.

This clonotype was counted ten times or more. The junction and the germline gene differ at one end; a read error may be behind it. The V call is TRBV13, the J call TRBJ2-5, with 9 bases identical to TRBD1. Per the germline V gene, CDR1 is PRHDT and CDR2 is FYEKMQ (reference sequence). The CDR3 contains 14 residues. CDR3 amino acids: CASSITGGRDTQYF. DNA of the CDR3: TGTGCCAGCTCTATCACAGGGGGCCGGGACACCCAGTACTTT.

This clonotype was counted many times. The chain couples TRBV7-3 to TRBJ2-3; the D gene is possibly TRBD2 (6 bases). Between the trimmed V and J ends, which lost 5 bases and 8 bases, there was a span of 11 bases. The CDR3 loop spans 12 amino acids. Germline V gene data show CDR1 as SGHTA and CDR2 as FQGTGA. CDR3 sequence reads: CASSPQEGTQYF. CDR3 sequence (DNA): TGTGCCAGCAGCCCACAGGAGGGTACGCAGTATTTT.

This clonotype was picked up many times. This chain's CDR3 is CASSPGSVALNTEAFF. CDR3 DNA sequence: TGTGCCAGCTCACCCGGTTCTGTAGCCTTGAACACTGAAGCTTTCTTT. The J gene is TRBJ1-1, the V gene TRBV18, with no clear D. The V gene's germline CDR1 is KGHSH and CDR2 LQKENI. The length of the CDR3 is 16 residues. The V and J ends lost 3 bases and 0 bases respectively, with 14 bases between them.

By share, this clonotype ranks as medium-sized. This chain uses TRBV9 with TRBJ2-1; TRBD2 matches 7 bases. J lost 8 bases, V lost 2 bases, and 10 bases had no gene match. The CDR3 runs to 15 residues. Germline CDR1 and CDR2: SGDLS and YYNGEE. Written as DNA, the CDR3 is TGTGCCAGCAGCGTGGGACTGCTCCGGGGGGATGAGCAGTTCTTC. Translation gives CASSVGLLRGDEQFF.

This clonotype occurred many times. The chain uses TRBV5-1 and TRBJ1-1, with D perhaps matching TRBD1 (6 bases). Trimming removed 0 bases from V and 3 bases from J, with 12 bases in between. From germline, CDR1 is SGHRS and CDR2 YFSETQ. The CDR3 length is 15 residues. The CDR3, as DNA: TGCGCCAGCAGCTTGGTCGGGGGCTTAGACACTGAAGCTTTCTTT. Translating it yields CASSLVGGLDTEAFF.

By frequency in the sample, this clonotype is medium-sized (0.01 to 0.1%). Relative to the germline gene, one junction end is altered; a read error may explain this. V is TRBV7-7 and J is TRBJ1-3, with TRBD1 as a possible D gene (6 bases). Germline V gives CDR1 SSHAT, CDR2 FNYEAQ (reference sequence). The CDR3 runs to 15 residues. The CDR3 protein is CASSLSGDSGNTIYF. In DNA, the CDR3 is TGTGCTAGCAGCTTATCAGGGGACTCTGGAAACACCATATATTTT.

This clonotype was observed many times. This chain links TRBV5-1 with TRBJ2-5, with TRBD1 as a possible D gene (5 bases). This CDR3 contains 16 residues. Germline V gene data show CDR1 as SGHRS and CDR2 as YFSETQ. V was pared by 4 bases and J by 5 bases, with 21 bases between. The CDR3 DNA sequence: TGCGCCAGCAGCCCCCGGACACCGTTCGTAAGTGAGACCCAGTACTTC. This codes for CASSPRTPFVSETQYF. Drawing the rest from reference TRBV5-1 and TRBJ2-5, the complete variable domain is KAGVTQTPRYLIKTRGQQVTLSCSPISGHRSVSWYQQTPGQGLQFLFEYFSETQRNKGNFPGRFSGRQFSNSRSEMNVSTLELGDSALYLCASSPRTPFVSETQYFGPGTRLLVL.

This clonotype was seen at least ten times. V gene TRBV10-2 combines with J gene TRBJ1-4; TRBD1 aligns across 7 bases. Trimming took 5 bases from V and 8 from J; bases not matched to a gene: 8. Germline lookup yields CDR1 WSHSY and CDR2 SAAADI. This CDR3 contains 14 residues. CDR3 amino acids: CASSTSGGGEKLFF. The CDR3 DNA reads as TGCGCCAGCAGTACTTCAGGGGGAGGCGAAAAACTGTTTTTT.

This clonotype occurred many times. V gene TRBV6-4 combines with J gene TRBJ1-1, with D hard to call. Trimming stripped 2 bases from V and 14 bases from J, with 12 bases between. Germline V gene data show CDR1 as MRHNA and CDR2 as SNTAGT. This CDR3 contains 11 residues. The CDR3 DNA sequence: TGTGCCAGCAGTGACGGGAGGGAAGTCTTCTTT. Protein: CASSDGREVFF.

This clonotype came up many times. CDR3 coding DNA: TGTGCCAGTAGTACCCGTCGGGAGGGGCCTTCGGAGACCCAGTACTTC. Translating gives CASSTRREGPSETQYF. V is TRBV19 and J is TRBJ2-5; the match to TRBD2 covers 8 bases. CDR1 and CDR2 from the germline V gene are LNHDA and SQIVND (reference sequence). V dropped 4 bases and J dropped 5; count of bases not matched to a gene: 12. The CDR3 extends over 16 amino acids.

This clonotype was counted at least ten times. The chain couples TRBV29-1 to TRBJ1-2; D gene uncertain. Looked up from germline, CDR1 is SQVTM and CDR2 is ANQGSEA. V lost 2 bases and J 5 bases, leaving 9 bases between the germline ends. The CDR3 consists of 12 residues. The CDR3 spells CSVEKWAYGYTF. The DNA of the CDR3 is TGCAGCGTTGAAAAGTGGGCATATGGCTACACCTTC.

At least ten counts were recorded for this clonotype. J is TRBJ2-7 and V is TRBV12-3 or TRBV12-4; D perhaps matches TRBD2 (5 bases). V was pared by 3 bases and J by 3 bases, with 12 bases between. This CDR3 is built from 14 residues. The CDR3 loop is CASSFGSTYYEQYF. DNA of the CDR3: TGTGCCAGCAGTTTTGGGAGTACCTACTACGAGCAGTACTTC.

This clonotype was counted ten times or more. This chain connects TRBV5-1 to TRBJ2-3; D tentatively reads TRBD1 or TRBD2 (5 bases each). This CDR3 comprises 13 residues. CDR1 and CDR2 from the germline V gene are SGHRS and YFSETQ. V gave up 5 bases and J gave up 6 bases, with 13 bases separating them. CDR3 protein: CASSIPWGDTQYF. Written as DNA, the CDR3 is TGCGCCAGCAGTATTCCGTGGGGGGATACGCAGTATTTT.

The table lists this clonotype with many counts. This chain uses TRBV2 with TRBJ2-3; D gene unclear. This CDR3 is built from 14 residues. The germline V and J ends were trimmed by 7 bases and 0 bases, with 11 bases remaining between them. Germline loops: CDR1 SNHLY, CDR2 FYNNEI. The CDR3 DNA sequence: TGTGCCAGCAAGATTAAATCTAGCACAGATACGCAGTATTTT. Amino acid sequence: CASKIKSSTDTQYF.

This clonotype was detected ten times or more. The chain recombines TRBV12-5 with TRBJ1-5; D is perhaps TRBD1 (5 bases). Trimming left V 6 bases short and J 12 bases short, with 15 bases between. The CDR3 is 12 residues long. CDR1 and CDR2 from the germline V gene are LGHNT and FRNRAP. The CDR3 is CASGQSVGGQHF. DNA of the CDR3: TGTGCTAGTGGACAATCCGTCGGGGGCCAGCATTTT.

In this sample, this clonotype turned up many times. V gene TRBV9 combines with J gene TRBJ1-1, with 7 positions matching TRBD1. J lost 0 bases, V lost 4 bases, and 18 bases had no gene match. This CDR3 spans 19 amino acids. CDR1 is SGDLS, CDR2 YYNGEE, per germline. The CDR3 region has the DNA TGTGCCAGCAGCTTTAGACTTAGTCCAGGGGGTGGGATGAACACTGAAGCTTTCTTT. Its protein product is CASSFRLSPGGGMNTEAFF.

This clonotype occurred many times. The chain's CDR3 is CASSQGGTAVLLYEQYF. In DNA form, the CDR3 reads TGTGCCAGCAGCCAGGGAGGGACCGCAGTTTTACTTTACGAGCAGTACTTC. This chain connects TRBV4-2 to TRBJ2-7, with 7 nucleotides matching TRBD2. Germline CDR1 is LGHNA and CDR2 is YNFKEQ. V dropped 3 bases and J dropped 4; count of bases not matched to a gene: 15. This CDR3 is built from 17 residues.

This clonotype is large in the sample. The V and J genes are TRBV3-1 and TRBJ2-1; the match to TRBD2 covers 10 bases. The CDR3 loop spans 13 amino acids. CDR1 and CDR2 from the germline V gene are LGHDT and YNNKEL (reference sequence). V lost 8 bases, J lost 8 bases, and 6 bases stayed unmatched. The CDR3 protein is CASGVSGGDEQFF. The CDR3 region has the DNA TGTGCCAGCGGAGTGAGCGGGGGGGATGAGCAGTTCTTC.

This clonotype has ten or more counts. The chain combines TRBV19 with TRBJ2-7, with D maybe TRBD2 (5 bases). Germline-derived CDR1 and CDR2 are LNHDA and SQIVND (reference sequence). V was pared by 5 bases and J by 2 bases, with 10 bases between. The CDR3 totals 13 residues. The CDR3 here is CASSGLSTYEQYF. The DNA for the CDR3 is TGTGCCAGTAGTGGACTTTCAACCTACGAGCAGTACTTC.

In its sample, this clonotype was seen many times. The chain links TRBV28 to TRBJ2-7; D remains ambiguous. Trimming took 8 bases from V and 0 from J, leaving 14 bases between them. Germline lookup yields CDR1 MDHEN and CDR2 SYDVKM. CDR3 length equals 14 residues. The CDR3 loop reads CASSSPWTSYEQYF. The DNA for the CDR3 is TGTGCCAGCTCTTCGCCGTGGACCTCCTACGAGCAGTACTTC.